The clone carrying this TCR beta chain was detected a few times. The antigen is undetermined. TCRdb ran MiXCR on the reads and lists one entry per CDR3 protein. The data contain about 920,000 distinct CDR3 sequences, 30% to 40% of them singletons. The CDR3 covers 15 residues. Deletions cut 0 bases from V and 1 base from J, with 6 bases between. The germline V gene encodes CDR1 PRHDT and CDR2 FYEKMQ (reference sequence). This sample was taken from a study of T cell repertoires in cytomegalovirus infection. Looking at the study overall: Researchers turned to recently identified HLA-C-restricted CMV epitopes as well as well-studied HLA-B-restricted ones. From public TCR beta signatures came an indication of both CMV infection and matching HLA type. Findings and caveats of the study: HLA-C-restricted CMV-specific TCR beta clonotypes were dominant in the ex vivo response.

The chain links TRBV13 to TRBJ2-2; D is ambiguous. This receptor was obtained from a human donor in good health (CMV status not recorded). Some clones in this sample may be carry-over from other donors' samples. Material: cultured CD8+ T cells from PBMCs, obtained from culture after CMV antigen stimulation. CDR3 coding DNA: TGTGCCAGCAGCTTAGGGACAAAGAACACCGGGGAGCTGTTTTTT. Encoded protein: CASSLGTKNTGELFF.